This T cell receptor (beta chain) comes out of a study of graft-versus-host responses after intestinal transplantation. Whole-study context: Multivisceral, liver-intestinal, or isolated intestinal transplants were given to recipients. Every recipient underwent anti-thymocyte globulin induction, then tacrolimus and steroids for about three years.

The V segment lost 5 bases and the J segment 2 bases; nucleotides outside the gene matches: 4. Germline V CDR1 and CDR2: LGHNA, YNFKEQ. The CDR3 covers 14 residues. Only in-frame clones appear in the TCRdb table, and some are missing; sequencing was by immunoSEQ multiplex PCR. The repertoire holds 12,000 to 15,000 clones, with 33% as singletons. The researchers put roughly 200,000 CFSE-labeled responder cells into plates with roughly 200,000 irradiated, violet-dye-labeled stimulator cells. Sample: alloreactive CD8+ T cells from a mixed lymphocyte reaction culture, taken before intestinal transplant. This sample's subset: CFSE-low proliferating T cells sorted from roughly 6-day pre-transplant mixed lymphocyte reaction (GvH or HvG direction). The receptor was isolated from a human patient who received an intestinal transplant. This rearrangement joins TRBV4-2 to TRBJ2-7; 9 positions agree with TRBD2. CDR3 sequence: CASSLSSGAYEQYF. The CDR3 nucleotides read TGTGCCAGCAGCTTGTCTAGCGGGGCCTACGAGCAGTACTTC.